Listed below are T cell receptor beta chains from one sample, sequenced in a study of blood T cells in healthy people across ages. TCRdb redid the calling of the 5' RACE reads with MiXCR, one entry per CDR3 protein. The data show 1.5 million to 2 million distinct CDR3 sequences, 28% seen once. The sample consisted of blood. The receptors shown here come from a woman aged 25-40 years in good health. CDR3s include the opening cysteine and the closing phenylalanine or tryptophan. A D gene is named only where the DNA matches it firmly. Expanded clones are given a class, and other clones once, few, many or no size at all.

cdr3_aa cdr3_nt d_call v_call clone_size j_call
CASSSGLATPQYF TGCGCCAGCAGCTCCGGACTAGCGACGCCCCAGTACTTC TRBD2 TRBV5-1 few TRBJ2-5
CSARDSSGADGEQFF TGCAGTGCTAGAGATTCGAGCGGCGCAGACGGAGAGCAGTTCTTC NA TRBV20-1 NA TRBJ2-1
CASSFAGYTEAFF TGTGCCAGCAGTTTTGCGGGGTACACTGAAGCTTTCTTT NA TRBV12-3/TRBV12-4 NA TRBJ1-1
CSVEGRGPGELFF TGCAGCGTTGAAGGGCGGGGTCCCGGGGAGCTGTTTTTT NA TRBV29-1 NA TRBJ2-2
CSASGRTPYEQDF TGCAGTGCTAGCGGGAGAACGCCGTACGAGCAGGACTTC NA TRBV20-1 NA TRBJ2-7
CASRIAGANTGELFF TGTGCCAGCAGAATAGCGGGAGCGAACACCGGGGAGCTGTTTTTT TRBD2 TRBV7-2 few TRBJ2-2
CASSNMGYGYTF TGTGCCAGCAGTAACATGGGCTATGGCTACACCTTC NA TRBV6-5 few TRBJ1-2
CASSQTSGRGTDTQYF TGTGCCAGCAGCCAGACTAGCGGGAGGGGCACAGATACGCAGTATTTT TRBD2 TRBV5-5 NA TRBJ2-3
CASSPDLTTYGYTF TGTGCCAGCTCACCGGACCTTACCACATATGGCTACACCTTC NA TRBV18 NA TRBJ1-2
CANSLAGETDTQYF TGTGCCAACAGCCTAGCGGGGGAGACAGATACGCAGTATTTT TRBD2 TRBV6-5 NA TRBJ2-3
CASSVTGLDTEAFF TGTGCCAGCAGTGTCACGGGGTTGGACACTGAAGCTTTCTTT NA TRBV2 few TRBJ1-1
CVSSSDGYNEKLFF TGTGTCAGCAGCTCCGACGGATATAATGAAAAACTGTTTTTT NA TRBV7-2 NA TRBJ1-4
CASSWDRGLAGANNEQFF TGTGCCAGCTCTTGGGACAGGGGGCTAGCGGGAGCCAACAATGAGCAGTTCTTC TRBD1 TRBV6-2/TRBV6-3 few TRBJ2-1
CSASDPGTRQTGELFF TGCAGTGCTAGTGATCCCGGGACTAGGCAGACCGGGGAGCTGTTTTTT TRBD2 TRBV20-1 NA TRBJ2-2
CASSFRGGGPGANVLTF TGCGCCAGCAGCTTTCGAGGGGGCGGCCCTGGGGCCAACGTCCTGACTTTC TRBD1 TRBV5-1 NA TRBJ2-6
CASRGSGEETQYF TGCGCCAGCAGGGGTAGCGGGGAAGAGACCCAGTACTTC TRBD2 TRBV5-1 few TRBJ2-5
CASSRTGTYNSPLHF TGTGCCAGCAGTAGGACAGGGACTTATAATTCACCCCTCCACTTT TRBD1 TRBV28 few TRBJ1-6
CASSLTGLNIQYF TGTGCCAGCAGTTTAACAGGTCTAAACATTCAGTACTTC NA TRBV28 NA TRBJ2-4
CASSYAAGGMKTQYF TGTGCCAGCAGCTACGCAGCGGGGGGTATGAAGACCCAGTACTTC TRBD2 TRBV7-2 NA TRBJ2-5
CASSTQGLWQPQHF TGTGCCAGCAGCACACAGGGGTTGTGGCAGCCCCAGCATTTT TRBD1 TRBV12-3/TRBV12-4 few TRBJ1-5
CASSQDRTGPPGYTF TGCGCCAGCAGCCAAGATAGGACAGGGCCTCCTGGCTACACCTTC TRBD1 TRBV4-1 few TRBJ1-2
CASSSPGQGSGANVLTF TGTGCCAGCAGCTCGCCGGGACAGGGATCCGGGGCCAACGTCCTGACTTTC TRBD1 TRBV7-2 many TRBJ2-6
CASRYGLAGRNEQFF TGTGCCAGCAGATACGGACTAGCGGGGAGAAATGAGCAGTTCTTC TRBD2 TRBV12-3/TRBV12-4 few TRBJ2-1
CASSLASGEKGPQHF TGTGCTAGCAGCTTAGCGAGCGGTGAAAAGGGGCCCCAGCATTTT NA TRBV7-9 NA TRBJ1-5
CASSYAASRETQYF TGTGCCAGCAGCTACGCAGCCTCACGAGAGACCCAGTACTTC NA TRBV7-2 many TRBJ2-5
CASSFPSSGGKNEQVF TGCGCCAGCAGCTTCCCTTCTAGCGGGGGTAAGAATGAGCAGGTCTTC TRBD2 TRBV5-1 NA TRBJ2-1
CATSRPAGTVKQETQYF TGTGCCACCAGCAGACCGGCAGGCACGGTCAAACAAGAGACCCAGTACTTC NA TRBV15 many TRBJ2-5
CASLYGGSTDTQYF TGTGCCAGTCTATACGGAGGTAGCACAGATACGCAGTATTTT NA TRBV2 once TRBJ2-3
CAISGVAGPNSGANVLTF TGTGCCATCAGTGGCGTAGCGGGGCCGAACTCTGGGGCCAACGTCCTGACTTTC TRBD2 TRBV10-3 many TRBJ2-6
CASSLRDRILNEQFF TGTGCCAGCAGCCTCCGGGACAGGATATTGAATGAGCAGTTCTTC TRBD1 TRBV7-9 few TRBJ2-1
CSAPMGGTDTQYF TGCAGTGCCCCGATGGGGGGCACAGATACGCAGTATTTT NA TRBV20-1 NA TRBJ2-3
CAIPPWADESSYEQYF TGCGCCATCCCACCCTGGGCTGACGAGAGCTCCTACGAGCAGTACTTC NA TRBV5-1 few TRBJ2-7
CASSSEARTGSNNEQFF TGTGCCAGCAGCTCTGAGGCTAGGACAGGGTCCAACAATGAGCAGTTCTTC TRBD1 TRBV9 NA TRBJ2-1
CASSDQALGNQPQHF TGCGCCAGCAGTGACCAGGCCTTGGGGAATCAGCCCCAGCATTTT NA TRBV10-2 few TRBJ1-5
CSAPSGSGSDTQYF TGCAGTGCTCCTAGCGGGAGCGGGTCAGATACGCAGTATTTT TRBD2 TRBV20-1 NA TRBJ2-3
CASSQGRQYHGYTF TGCGCCAGCAGCCAAGGTCGGCAGTACCATGGCTACACCTTC NA TRBV4-3 NA TRBJ1-2
CASSAPMLDTQYF TGTGCCAGCAGCGCCCCGATGCTTGATACGCAGTATTTT NA TRBV7-8 NA TRBJ2-3
CASRAPGETEAFF TGTGCCAGCAGGGCTCCCGGGGAAACTGAAGCTTTCTTT NA TRBV7-9 few TRBJ1-1
CASSAPGLAGVIDTQYF TGTGCCAGCAGCGCCCCGGGACTAGCGGGAGTTATAGATACGCAGTATTTT TRBD2 TRBV9 NA TRBJ2-3
CSATYGTAANQPQHF TGCAGCGCAACTTACGGGACAGCGGCTAATCAGCCCCAGCATTTT TRBD1 TRBV29-1 NA TRBJ1-5
CASSLPDTDTQYF TGTGCCAGCAGTTTACCGGACACAGATACGCAGTATTTT NA TRBV5-1 many TRBJ2-3
CAGSKGRRETQYF TGTGCCGGCTCTAAGGGCCGCAGGGAGACCCAGTACTTC NA TRBV28 many TRBJ2-5
CASSHTDSDGYTF TGTGCCAGCAGCCACACAGACAGCGATGGCTACACCTTC NA TRBV4-2 NA TRBJ1-2
CASSQSVTAKETQYF TGCGCCAGCAGCCAATCTGTGACAGCGAAAGAGACCCAGTACTTC NA TRBV4-1 few TRBJ2-5
CSASRTTYEQYF TGCAGTGCTAGCCGGACTACCTACGAGCAGTACTTC NA TRBV20-1 few TRBJ2-7
CASSVSGAIQETQYF TGTGCCAGTTCAGTTTCAGGGGCCATACAAGAGACCCAGTACTTC NA TRBV12-3/TRBV12-4 many TRBJ2-5
CASSRGTGLGETQYF TGTGCCAGCAGCCGAGGAACAGGGCTTGGGGAGACCCAGTACTTC NA TRBV7-3 few TRBJ2-5
CSARTGSNQPQHF TGCAGTGCTAGGACAGGCAGTAATCAGCCCCAGCATTTT NA TRBV20-1 NA TRBJ1-5
CASSQTLAEGSYNEQFF TGTGCCAGCAGCCAGACATTAGCGGAGGGGTCCTACAATGAGCAGTTCTTC NA TRBV14 once TRBJ2-1
CASSQDIAGYGYTF TGTGCCAGCAGCCAAGATATCGCAGGCTATGGCTACACCTTC NA TRBV3-1 few TRBJ1-2